These 2 T cell receptor beta chains were sequenced from one sample in a study of early stage breast cancer tumors. Sequencing was performed with immunoSEQ multiplex PCR; in TCRdb, only in-frame clones are kept and a portion is missing. The top ten hold less than 2% of the sample, which has about 17,000 clones, over 70% seen once. Sequencing used blood. The receptors derive from a person aged 65-85 years with breast cancer.

This sequence joins TRBV2 and TRBJ1-2, with a weak D call TRBD1 (5 bases). The germline CDR1 and CDR2 sequences are SNHLY and FYNNEI. This CDR3 has 14 amino acids. Between the trimmed V and J ends, which lost 4 bases and 4 bases, there was a span of 13 bases. In nucleotides, the CDR3 is TGTGCCAGCAGTGTTGGCAGGGAGGGCTATGGCTACACCTTC. It is translated as CASSVGREGYGYTF. The variable domain in full, completed from reference TRBV2 and TRBJ1-2, reads EPEVTQTPSHQVTQMGQEVILRCVPISNHLYFYWYRQILGQKVEFLVSFYNNEISEKSEIFDDQFSVERPDGSNFTLKIRSTKLEDSAMYFCASSVGREGYGYTFGSGTRLTVV.

This sequence joins TRBV15 and TRBJ2-1; D gene ambiguous. Looked up from germline, CDR1 is LNHNV and CDR2 is YYDKDF (reference sequence). The CDR3 is 12 residues long. Trimming shortened V by 6 bases and J by 9 bases, and 12 bases separated the two germline ends. The CDR3 protein is CATRLSVGEQFF. In DNA form, the CDR3 reads TGTGCCACCAGATTATCGGTCGGTGAGCAGTTCTTC.